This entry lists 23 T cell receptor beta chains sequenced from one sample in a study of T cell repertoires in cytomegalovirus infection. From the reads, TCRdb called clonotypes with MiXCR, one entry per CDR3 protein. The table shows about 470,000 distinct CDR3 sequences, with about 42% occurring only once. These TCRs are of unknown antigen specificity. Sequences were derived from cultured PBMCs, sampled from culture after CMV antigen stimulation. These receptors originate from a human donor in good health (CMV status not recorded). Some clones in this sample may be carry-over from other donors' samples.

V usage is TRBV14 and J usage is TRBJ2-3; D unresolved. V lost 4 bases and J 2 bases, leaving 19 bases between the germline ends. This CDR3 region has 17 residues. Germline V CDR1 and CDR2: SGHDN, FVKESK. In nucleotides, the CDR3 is TGTGCCAGCAGCCCTTACCCACGAGGCTTCTCCACAGATACGCAGTATTTT. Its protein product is CASSPYPRGFSTDTQYF.

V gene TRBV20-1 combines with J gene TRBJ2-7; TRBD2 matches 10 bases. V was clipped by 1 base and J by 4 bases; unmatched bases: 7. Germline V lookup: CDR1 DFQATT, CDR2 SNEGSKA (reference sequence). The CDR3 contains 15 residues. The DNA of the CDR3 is TGCAGTGCTAGAGTTCTAGCGGGAGCGGTGTACGAGCAGTACTTC. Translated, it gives CSARVLAGAVYEQYF.

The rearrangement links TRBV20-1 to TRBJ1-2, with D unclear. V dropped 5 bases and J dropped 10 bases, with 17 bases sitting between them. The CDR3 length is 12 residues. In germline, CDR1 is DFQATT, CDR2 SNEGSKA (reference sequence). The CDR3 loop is CSARLRRVTYTF. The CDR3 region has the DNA TGCAGTGCTCGACTGAGGAGGGTTACCTACACCTTC.

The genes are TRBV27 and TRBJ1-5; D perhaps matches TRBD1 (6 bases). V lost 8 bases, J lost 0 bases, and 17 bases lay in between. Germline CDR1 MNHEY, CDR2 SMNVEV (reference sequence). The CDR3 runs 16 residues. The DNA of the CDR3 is TGTGCCAGCTCCAGGAGGGGGTCCTATAGCAATCAGCCCCAGCATTTT. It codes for CASSRRGSYSNQPQHF.

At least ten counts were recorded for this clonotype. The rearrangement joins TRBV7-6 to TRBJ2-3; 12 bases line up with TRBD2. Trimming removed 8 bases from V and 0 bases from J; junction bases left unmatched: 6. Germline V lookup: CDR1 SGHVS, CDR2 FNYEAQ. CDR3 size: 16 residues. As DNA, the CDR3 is TGTGCCAGCTCAACCGGACTAGCGGGGAGCACAGATACGCAGTATTTT. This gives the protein CASSTGLAGSTDTQYF.

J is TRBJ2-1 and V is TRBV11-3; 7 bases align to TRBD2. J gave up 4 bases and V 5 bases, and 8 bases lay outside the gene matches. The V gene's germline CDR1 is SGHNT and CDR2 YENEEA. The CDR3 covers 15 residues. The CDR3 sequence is CASSREEAPYNEQFF. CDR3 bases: TGTGCCAGCAGCCGGGAGGAGGCCCCTTACAATGAGCAGTTCTTC.

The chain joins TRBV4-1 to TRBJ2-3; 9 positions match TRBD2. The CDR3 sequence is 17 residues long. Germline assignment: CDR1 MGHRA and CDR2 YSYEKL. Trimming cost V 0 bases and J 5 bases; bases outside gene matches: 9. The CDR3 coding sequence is TGCGCCAGCAGCCAAGATCCGGCTAGCGGGATCGGAGATACGCAGTATTTT. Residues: CASSQDPASGIGDTQYF.

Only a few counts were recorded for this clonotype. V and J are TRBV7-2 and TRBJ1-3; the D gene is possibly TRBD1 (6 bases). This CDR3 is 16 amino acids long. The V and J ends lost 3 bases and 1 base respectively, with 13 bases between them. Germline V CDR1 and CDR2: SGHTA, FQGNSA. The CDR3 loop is CASSFGTTFSGNTIYF. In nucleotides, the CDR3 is TGTGCCAGCAGCTTCGGGACAACTTTTTCTGGAAACACCATATATTTT.

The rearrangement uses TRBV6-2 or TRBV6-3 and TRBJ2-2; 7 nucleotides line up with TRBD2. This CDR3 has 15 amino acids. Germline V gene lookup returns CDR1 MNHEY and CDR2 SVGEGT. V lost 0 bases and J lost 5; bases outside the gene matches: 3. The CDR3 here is CASSYSTSPTGELFF. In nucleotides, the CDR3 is TGTGCCAGCAGTTACTCGACTAGCCCGACCGGGGAGCTGTTTTTT.

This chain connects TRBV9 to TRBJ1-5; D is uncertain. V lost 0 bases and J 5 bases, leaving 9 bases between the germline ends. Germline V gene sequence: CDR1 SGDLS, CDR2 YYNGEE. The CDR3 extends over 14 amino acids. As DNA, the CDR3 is TGTGCCAGCAGCGTAGGTCTTGGAGATCAGCCCCAGCATTTT. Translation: CASSVGLGDQPQHF.

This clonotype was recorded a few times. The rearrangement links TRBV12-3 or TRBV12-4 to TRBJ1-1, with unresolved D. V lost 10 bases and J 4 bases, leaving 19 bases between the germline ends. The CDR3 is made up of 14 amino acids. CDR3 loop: CATVGREWGTEAFF. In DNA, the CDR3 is TGTGCCACCGTTGGGAGGGAATGGGGCACTGAAGCTTTCTTT.

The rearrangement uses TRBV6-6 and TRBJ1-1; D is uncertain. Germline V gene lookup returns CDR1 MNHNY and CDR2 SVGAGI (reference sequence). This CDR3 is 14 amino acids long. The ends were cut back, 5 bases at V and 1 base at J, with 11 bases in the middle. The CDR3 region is CASSPDFSNTEAFF. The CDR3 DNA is TGTGCCAGCAGTCCTGACTTTTCGAACACTGAAGCTTTCTTT.

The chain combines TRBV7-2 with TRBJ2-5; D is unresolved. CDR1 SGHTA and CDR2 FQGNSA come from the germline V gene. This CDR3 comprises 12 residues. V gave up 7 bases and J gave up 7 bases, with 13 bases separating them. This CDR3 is CASTSRLGTQYF. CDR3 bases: TGTGCCAGCACCTCCCGCTTGGGGACCCAGTACTTC.

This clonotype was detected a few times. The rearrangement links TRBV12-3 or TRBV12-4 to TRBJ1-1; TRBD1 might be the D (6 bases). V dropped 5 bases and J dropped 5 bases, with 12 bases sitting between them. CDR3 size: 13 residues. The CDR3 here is CASSPQGVTEAFF. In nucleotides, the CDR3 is TGTGCCAGCAGTCCACAGGGTGTGACTGAAGCTTTCTTT.

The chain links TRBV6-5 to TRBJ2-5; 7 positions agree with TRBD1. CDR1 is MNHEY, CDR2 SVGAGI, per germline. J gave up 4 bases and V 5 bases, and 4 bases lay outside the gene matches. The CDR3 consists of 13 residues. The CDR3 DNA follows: TGTGCCAGCAGTCATAGACAGGGAGAGACCCAGTACTTC. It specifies CASSHRQGETQYF.

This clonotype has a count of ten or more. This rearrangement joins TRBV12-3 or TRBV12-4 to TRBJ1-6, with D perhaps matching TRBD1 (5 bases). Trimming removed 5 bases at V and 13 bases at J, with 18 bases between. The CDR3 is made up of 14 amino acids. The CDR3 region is CASSSRDVASPLHF. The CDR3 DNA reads TGTGCCAGCAGTAGCCGGGACGTAGCATCCCCCCTCCACTTT.

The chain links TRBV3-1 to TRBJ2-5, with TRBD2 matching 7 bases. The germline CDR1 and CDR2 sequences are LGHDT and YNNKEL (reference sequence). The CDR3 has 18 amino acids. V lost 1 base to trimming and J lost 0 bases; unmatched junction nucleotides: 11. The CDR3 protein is CASSQGYRVGGNQETQYF. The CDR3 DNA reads TGTGCCAGCAGCCAAGGGTATCGGGTCGGGGGGAACCAAGAGACCCAGTACTTC.

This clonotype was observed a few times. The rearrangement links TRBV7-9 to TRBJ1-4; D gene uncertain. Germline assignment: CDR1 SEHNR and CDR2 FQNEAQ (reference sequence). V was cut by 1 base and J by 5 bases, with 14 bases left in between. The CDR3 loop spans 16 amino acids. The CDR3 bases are TGTGCCAGCAGCTTAGGGGCAGCCGGGGTGAATGAAAAACTGTTTTTT. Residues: CASSLGAAGVNEKLFF.

The chain's CDR3 is CSVAGSHEQYF. In nucleotides, the CDR3 is TGCAGCGTTGCCGGGAGTCACGAGCAGTACTTC. The V gene is TRBV29-1, the J gene TRBJ2-7; the D gene is possibly TRBD2 (6 bases). CDR1 SQVTM and CDR2 ANQGSEA come from the germline V gene. The V and J ends lost 4 bases and 5 bases respectively, with 9 bases between them. CDR3 size: 11 residues.

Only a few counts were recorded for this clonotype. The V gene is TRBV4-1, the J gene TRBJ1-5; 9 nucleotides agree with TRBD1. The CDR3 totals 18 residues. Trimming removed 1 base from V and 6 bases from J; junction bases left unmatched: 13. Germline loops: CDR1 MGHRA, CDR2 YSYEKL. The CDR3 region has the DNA TGCGCCAGCAGCCAAGGCCGCGTAGGGACAGGGTCAAGTCAGCCCCAGCATTTT. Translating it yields CASSQGRVGTGSSQPQHF.

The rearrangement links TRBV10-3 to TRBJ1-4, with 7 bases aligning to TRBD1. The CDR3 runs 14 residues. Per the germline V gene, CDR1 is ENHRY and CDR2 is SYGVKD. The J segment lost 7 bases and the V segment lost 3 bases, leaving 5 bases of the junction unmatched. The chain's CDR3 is CAISEDRVSEKLFF. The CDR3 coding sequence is TGTGCCATCAGTGAAGACAGGGTCAGTGAAAAACTGTTTTTT.

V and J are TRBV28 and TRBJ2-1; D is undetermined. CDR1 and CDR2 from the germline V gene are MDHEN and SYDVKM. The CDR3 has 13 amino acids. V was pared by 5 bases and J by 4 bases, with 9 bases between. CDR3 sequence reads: CASSHQEYNEQFF. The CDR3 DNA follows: TGTGCCAGCAGTCATCAAGAGTACAATGAGCAGTTCTTC.

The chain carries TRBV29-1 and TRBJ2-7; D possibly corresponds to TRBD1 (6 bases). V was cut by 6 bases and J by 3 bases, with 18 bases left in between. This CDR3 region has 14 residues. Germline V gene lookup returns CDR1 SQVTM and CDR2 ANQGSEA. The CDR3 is CSVSAGVSFYEQYF. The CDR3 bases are TGCAGCGTATCCGCAGGGGTGTCTTTCTACGAGCAGTACTTC.